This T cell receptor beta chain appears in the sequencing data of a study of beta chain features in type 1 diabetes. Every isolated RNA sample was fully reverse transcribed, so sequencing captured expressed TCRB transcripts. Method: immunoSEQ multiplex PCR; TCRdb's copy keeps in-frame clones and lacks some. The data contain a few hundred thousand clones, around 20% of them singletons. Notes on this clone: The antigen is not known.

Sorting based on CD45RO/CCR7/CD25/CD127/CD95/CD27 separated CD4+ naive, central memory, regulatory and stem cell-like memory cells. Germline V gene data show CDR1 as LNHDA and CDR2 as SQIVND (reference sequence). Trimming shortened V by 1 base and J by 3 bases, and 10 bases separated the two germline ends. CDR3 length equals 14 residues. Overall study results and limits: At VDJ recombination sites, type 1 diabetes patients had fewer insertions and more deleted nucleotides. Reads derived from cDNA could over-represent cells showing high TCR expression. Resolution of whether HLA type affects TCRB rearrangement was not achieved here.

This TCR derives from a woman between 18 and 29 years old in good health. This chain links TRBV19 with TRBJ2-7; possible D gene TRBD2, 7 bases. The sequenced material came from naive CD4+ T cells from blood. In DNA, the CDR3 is TGTGCCAGTAGTATAGGGGGGGGCGACTACGAGCAGTACTTC. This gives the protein CASSIGGGDYEQYF. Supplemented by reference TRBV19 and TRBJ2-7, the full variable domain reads DGGITQSPKYLFRKEGQNVTLSCEQNLNHDAMYWYRQDPGQGLRLIYYSQIVNDFQKGDIAEGYSVSREKKESFPLTVTSAQKNPTAFYLCASSIGGGDYEQYFGPGTRLTVT.